The clone carrying this T cell receptor beta chain was seen only once. What it binds is not known. These data come from a study of T cells after posttransplantation cyclophosphamide. V gave up 7 bases and J gave up 0 bases; unmatched junction bases: 7. Germline CDR1 reads SGHTA; CDR2 reads FQGNSA. The CDR3 totals 15 residues. TCRdb's table, derived via immunoSEQ multiplex PCR, lists solely in-frame clones and lacks some. Of some 20,000 clones listed, less than 99% were seen once; the top ten hold 0.15% to 0.2%. Cells defined as naive were viable CD3+CD4+ or CD3+CD8+ and CCR7+CD45RA+CD45RO-CD95-CD27+CD28+. Peripheral blood was collected from the related graft donor on the marrow donation day. Study conclusions and caveats: TRB clonality was highly associated with recipient CMV seropositivity and reactivation. Donor CD8+ memory clones often dominated recipient blood repertoires at later times. Tissue-infiltrating T cells from skin or gut overlapped little with blood T cells.

The source material was naive CD4+ T cells sorted from PBMCs. The TCR was taken from a man in his forties or fifties in good health, CMV-negative, and a related stem cell transplant donor. The V and J genes are TRBV7-2 and TRBJ2-5; TRBD2 matches 8 bases. The CDR3 sequence: CASTLGSGDQETQYF. The CDR3, as DNA: TGTGCCAGCACCCTGGGTAGCGGGGACCAAGAGACCCAGTACTTC.